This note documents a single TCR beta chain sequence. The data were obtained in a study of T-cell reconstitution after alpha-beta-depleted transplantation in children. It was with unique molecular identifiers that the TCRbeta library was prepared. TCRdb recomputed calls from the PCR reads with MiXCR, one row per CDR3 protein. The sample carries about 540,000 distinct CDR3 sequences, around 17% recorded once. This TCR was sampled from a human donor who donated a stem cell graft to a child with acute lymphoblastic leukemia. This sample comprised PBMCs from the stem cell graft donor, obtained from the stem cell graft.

The CDR3 coding sequence is TGTGCCAGCAGTTACGCGGGCTTCCATCAGCCCCAGCATTTT. Protein sequence: CASSYAGFHQPQHF. The V gene is TRBV6-2 or TRBV6-3, the J gene TRBJ1-5; D uncertain. V was cut by 2 bases and J by 5 bases, with 10 bases left in between. Germline values: CDR1 MNHEY, CDR2 SVGEGT. This CDR3 has 14 amino acids.